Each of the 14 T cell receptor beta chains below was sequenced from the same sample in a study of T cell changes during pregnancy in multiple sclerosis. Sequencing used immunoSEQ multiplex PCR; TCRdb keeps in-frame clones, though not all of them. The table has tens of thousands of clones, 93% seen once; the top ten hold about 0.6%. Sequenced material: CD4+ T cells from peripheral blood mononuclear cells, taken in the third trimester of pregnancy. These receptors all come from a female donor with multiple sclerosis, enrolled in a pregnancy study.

The CDR3 sequence: CASSNRGIGRSGEQYF. DNA of the CDR3: TGCGCCAGCAGCAACCGGGGGATAGGACGATCCGGCGAGCAGTACTTC. This chain joins TRBV5-1 and TRBJ2-7; possible D gene TRBD2, 6 bases. Germline CDR1 and CDR2: SGHRS and YFSETQ. CDR3 length: 16 residues. Trimming stripped 4 bases from V and 6 bases from J, with 23 bases between.

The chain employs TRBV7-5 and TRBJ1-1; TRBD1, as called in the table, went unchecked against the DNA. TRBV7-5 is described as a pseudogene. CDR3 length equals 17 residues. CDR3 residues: CVRSSPAGTGANTEAFF. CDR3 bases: TGTGTCAGAAGCTCACCGGCCGGGACAGGGGCGAACACTGAAGCTTTCTTT.

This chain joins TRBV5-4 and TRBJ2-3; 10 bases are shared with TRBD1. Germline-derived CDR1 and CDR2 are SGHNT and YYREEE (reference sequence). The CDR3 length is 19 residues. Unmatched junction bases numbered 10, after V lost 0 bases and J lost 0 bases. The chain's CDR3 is CASSLGGGQGSLSTDTQYF. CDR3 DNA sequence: TGTGCCAGCAGCTTGGGAGGGGGACAGGGGTCTCTTAGCACAGATACGCAGTATTTT. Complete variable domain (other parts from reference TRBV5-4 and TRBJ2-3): ETGVTQSPTHLIKTRGQQVTLRCSSQSGHNTVSWYQQALGQGPQFIFQYYREEENGRGNFPPRFSGLQFPNYSSELNVNALELDDSALYLCASSLGGGQGSLSTDTQYFGPGTRLTVL.

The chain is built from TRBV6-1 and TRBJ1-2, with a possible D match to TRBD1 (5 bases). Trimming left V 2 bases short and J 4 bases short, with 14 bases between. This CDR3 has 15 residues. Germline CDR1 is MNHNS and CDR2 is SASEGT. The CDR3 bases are TGTGCCAGCAGTGAACAGGGCCTGGGCCCCTATGGCTACACCTTC. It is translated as CASSEQGLGPYGYTF.

The CDR3 loop reads CASSLADGAYEQYF. Here the CDR3 DNA reads TGTGCCAGCAGCTTAGCGGACGGGGCCTACGAGCAGTACTTC. The chain employs TRBV7-9 and TRBJ2-7; maybe TRBD2 (5 bases). CDR1 is SEHNR and CDR2 is FQNEAQ in the germline V gene (reference sequence). Trimming stripped 0 bases from V and 2 bases from J, with 8 bases between. The CDR3 extends over 14 amino acids.

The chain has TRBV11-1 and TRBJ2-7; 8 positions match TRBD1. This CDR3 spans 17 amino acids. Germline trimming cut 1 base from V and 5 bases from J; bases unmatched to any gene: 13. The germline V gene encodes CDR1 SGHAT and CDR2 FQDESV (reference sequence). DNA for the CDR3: TGTGCCAGCAGCTTAGAGGCAGGGGGCGCCTCGGGCCACGAGCAGTACTTC. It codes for CASSLEAGGASGHEQYF.

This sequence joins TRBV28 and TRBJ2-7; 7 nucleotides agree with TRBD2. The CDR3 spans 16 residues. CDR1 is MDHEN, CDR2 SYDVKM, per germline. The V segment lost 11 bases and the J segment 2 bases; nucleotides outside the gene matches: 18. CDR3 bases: TGTGCCGCACTTCCCTCGCATGGGGGGGTTCCCTACGAGCAGTACTTC. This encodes CAALPSHGGVPYEQYF.

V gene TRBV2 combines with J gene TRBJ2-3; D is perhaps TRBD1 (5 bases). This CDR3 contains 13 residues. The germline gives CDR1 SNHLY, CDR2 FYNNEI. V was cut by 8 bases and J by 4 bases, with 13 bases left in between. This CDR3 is CASGAGYSDTQYF. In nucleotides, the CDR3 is TGTGCCAGCGGGGCCGGGTATTCAGATACGCAGTATTTT. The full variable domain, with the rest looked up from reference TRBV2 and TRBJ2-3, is EPEVTQTPSHQVTQMGQEVILRCVPISNHLYFYWYRQILGQKVEFLVSFYNNEISEKSEIFDDQFSVERPDGSNFTLKIRSTKLEDSAMYFCASGAGYSDTQYFGPGTRLTVL.

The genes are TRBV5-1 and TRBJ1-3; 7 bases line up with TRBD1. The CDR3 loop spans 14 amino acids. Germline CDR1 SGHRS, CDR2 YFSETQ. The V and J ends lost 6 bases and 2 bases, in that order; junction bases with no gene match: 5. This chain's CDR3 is CASTPGTAGNTIYF. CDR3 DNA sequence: TGCGCCAGCACCCCGGGGACAGCTGGAAACACCATATATTTT. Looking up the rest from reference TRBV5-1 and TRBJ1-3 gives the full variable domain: KAGVTQTPRYLIKTRGQQVTLSCSPISGHRSVSWYQQTPGQGLQFLFEYFSETQRNKGNFPGRFSGRQFSNSRSEMNVSTLELGDSALYLCASTPGTAGNTIYFGEGSWLTVV.

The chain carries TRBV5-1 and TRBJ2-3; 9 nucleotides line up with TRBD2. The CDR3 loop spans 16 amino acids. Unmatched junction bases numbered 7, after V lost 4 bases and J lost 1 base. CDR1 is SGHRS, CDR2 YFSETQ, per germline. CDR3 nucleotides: TGCGCCAGCAGCCCCTACGCGGGGGGGCGCACAGATACGCAGTATTTT. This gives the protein CASSPYAGGRTDTQYF. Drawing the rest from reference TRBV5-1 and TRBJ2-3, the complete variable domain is KAGVTQTPRYLIKTRGQQVTLSCSPISGHRSVSWYQQTPGQGLQFLFEYFSETQRNKGNFPGRFSGRQFSNSRSEMNVSTLELGDSALYLCASSPYAGGRTDTQYFGPGTRLTVL.

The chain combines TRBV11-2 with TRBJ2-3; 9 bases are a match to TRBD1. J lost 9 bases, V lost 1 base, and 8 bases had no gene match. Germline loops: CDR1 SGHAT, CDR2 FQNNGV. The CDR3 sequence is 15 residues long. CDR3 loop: CASSLVRGTGSTQYF. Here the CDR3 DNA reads TGTGCCAGCAGCTTAGTCCGGGGGACAGGGAGCACGCAGTATTTT.

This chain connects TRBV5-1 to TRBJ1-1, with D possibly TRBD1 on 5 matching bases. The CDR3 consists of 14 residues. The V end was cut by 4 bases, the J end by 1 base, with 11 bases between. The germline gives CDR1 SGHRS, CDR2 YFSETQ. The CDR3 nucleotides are TGCGCCAGCAGCACCCGGGGGTGGAACACTGAAGCTTTCTTT. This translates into CASSTRGWNTEAFF.

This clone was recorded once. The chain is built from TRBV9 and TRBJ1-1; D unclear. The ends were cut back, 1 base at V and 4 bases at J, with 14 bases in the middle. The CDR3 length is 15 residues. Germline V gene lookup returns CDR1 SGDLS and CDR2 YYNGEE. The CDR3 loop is CASSVSDTPSTEAFF. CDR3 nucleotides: TGTGCCAGCAGCGTATCAGACACCCCCTCCACTGAAGCTTTCTTT.

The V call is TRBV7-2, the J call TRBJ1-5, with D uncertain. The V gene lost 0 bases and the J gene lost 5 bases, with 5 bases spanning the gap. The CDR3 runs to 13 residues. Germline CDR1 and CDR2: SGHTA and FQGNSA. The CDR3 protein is CASSLAGDQPQHF. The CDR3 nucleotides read TGTGCCAGCAGCTTAGCCGGGGATCAGCCCCAGCATTTT. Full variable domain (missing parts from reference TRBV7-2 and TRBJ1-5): GAGVSQSPSNKVTEKGKDVELRCDPISGHTALYWYRQSLGQGLEFLIYFQGNSAPDKSGLPSDRFSAERTGGSVSTLTIQRTQQEDSAVYLCASSLAGDQPQHFGDGTRLSIL.